A selection of T cell receptor beta chains follows, all from one sample in a study of CD8 T cells in Susac syndrome. One entry per CDR3 protein results from TCRdb running MiXCR on the immunoSEQ multiplex PCR reads. The sample comprises 160,000 or so distinct CDR3 sequences, about 95% of which are singletons, and less than 0.2% rests with the top ten. Sample: CD8+ T cells from PBMCs. These receptors originate from a human donor with multiple sclerosis. CDR3s leave out the opening cysteine and the closing phenylalanine or tryptophan.

v_gene,j_gene,CDR3aa
TRBV30,TRBJ1-2,AWSTGTARAANYGYT
TRBV11-2,TRBJ1-2,ASSLTDRANYGYT
TRBV20-1,TRBJ2-3,SAPGEIGTDTQY
TRBV13,TRBJ2-6,ASSLVPIGTGGPGANVLT
TRBV23-1,TRBJ2-1,ASSQQVIDEQF
TRBV2,TRBJ2-7,ASRGFEQY
TRBV15,TRBJ1-3,ATSRDGRSGNTIY
TRBV29-1,TRBJ2-1,SAEGLAGILSSYNEQF
TRBV23-1,TRBJ1-2,ASSQSRGRASDYGYT
TRBV9,TRBJ2-3,ASTSTDTQY
TRBV5-1,TRBJ2-1,ASSSKESSYNEQF
TRBV9,TRBJ2-1,ASSVRTGGRDEQF
TRBV6-1,TRBJ2-7,ASSEARWTGNPYYEQY
TRBV20-1,TRBJ2-3,SARSPAASTDTQY
TRBV12-3/TRBV12-4,TRBJ1-6,ASSPEASYNSPLH
TRBV7-9,TRBJ2-1,ASSFDGLGSSYNEQF
TRBV5-6,TRBJ2-1,ASSTRGHEQF
TRBV6-5,TRBJ1-1,ASRVVGWTEAF
TRBV29-1,TRBJ1-2,SDEEWNTAGYT
TRBV7-8,TRBJ1-1,ASSLDRHNTEAF
TRBV15,TRBJ1-5,ATSPDSNSNQPQH
TRBV11-2,TRBJ2-2,ASSFQGPSWSSGVLTIGELF
TRBV27,TRBJ2-7,ASSLMVGSTYEQY
TRBV30,TRBJ2-1,AWSVYDAGATYNEQF
TRBV12-3/TRBV12-4,TRBJ1-1,ASSVTRQGFTEAF
TRBV5-6,TRBJ2-2,ASSLDIGWNTGELF
TRBV6-1,TRBJ1-2,ASSEDVPSVGGYT
TRBV6-1,TRBJ1-2,ASNFGQGGGDGYT
TRBV20-1,TRBJ1-2,SARDKFWGNPSYGYT
TRBV18,TRBJ2-5,ASSQGPREETQY
TRBV11-2,TRBJ2-2,ASSGKTGQNTGELF
TRBV29-1,TRBJ1-5,SVAGNPNQPQH
TRBV12-5,TRBJ1-2,ASGLAGGKDRGYT
TRBV10-3,TRBJ2-1,AINAGGDHEQF
TRBV3-1,TRBJ1-1,ASRSAGQGPEAF
TRBV6-5,TRBJ1-1,ASSPTGGLGTEAF
TRBV15,TRBJ2-1,ATSRDGSYNEQF
TRBV7-9,TRBJ2-7,ASSHPGDLGEQY
TRBV7-8,TRBJ1-5,ASSLAVRQPQH
TRBV9,TRBJ1-1,ASSVGSFNEAF
TRBV29-1,TRBJ1-1,SVLGRLGPGVRTEAF
TRBV7-9,TRBJ1-2,ASSPLGEVAVYGYT
TRBV2,TRBJ2-3,ASIIGQLTDTQY
TRBV20-1,TRBJ2-3,SAGTFAAGTDTQY
TRBV9,TRBJ2-3,ASSDRGSADTQY
TRBV5-1,TRBJ2-3,ASSPLDGTDTQY
TRBV4-1,TRBJ2-7,ASSTGIWGEQY
TRBV27,TRBJ2-7,ASSLYGRAVTYEQY
TRBV27,TRBJ2-5,ATRGGGAQY
TRBV5-1,TRBJ2-1,ASREPGGARNEQF
TRBV15,TRBJ2-2,ATSMDRTTGELF
TRBV3-1,TRBJ1-1,ASSQGGQARTEAF
TRBV19,TRBJ2-7,ASSPTKDFGDEQY
TRBV20-1,TRBJ2-7,SPYEQY
TRBV7-3,TRBJ2-5,ASLESGVETQY